This is a list of T cell receptor beta chains from one sample in a study of T cell repertoires in cytomegalovirus infection. TCRdb called the reads again in MiXCR, with one record for every CDR3 protein. The sample holds 550,000 to 700,000 distinct CDR3 sequences; 35% to 50% are singletons and the top ten take 48%. No antigen has been assigned to these receptors. The sequencing here drew on cultured PBMCs, taken from culture after CMV antigen stimulation. The receptors derive from a human donor in good health (CMV status not recorded). Some clones in this sample may be carry-over from other donors' samples. Each CDR3 is given with its conserved first and last residue. The order of the fields is J gene, V gene, CDR3 protein.

J gene: TRBJ1-5
V gene: TRBV7-2
CDR3 protein: CASSLVGSGDQPQHF

J gene: TRBJ2-7
V gene: TRBV6-6
CDR3 protein: CASSYRGAAYEQYF

J gene: TRBJ2-1
V gene: TRBV4-1
CDR3 protein: CASSLRTVSNEQFF

J gene: TRBJ2-1
V gene: TRBV6-1
CDR3 protein: CASSGFGGVGNEQFF

J gene: TRBJ1-1
V gene: TRBV7-6
CDR3 protein: CPSSFGQDTEAFF

J gene: TRBJ2-5
V gene: TRBV7-6
CDR3 protein: CASSPPSGSARETQYF

J gene: TRBJ2-7
V gene: TRBV19
CDR3 protein: CASSHPGVHEQYF

J gene: TRBJ2-2
V gene: TRBV7-6
CDR3 protein: CASSLRSNRGRGTGELFF

J gene: TRBJ1-1
V gene: TRBV7-2
CDR3 protein: CASTLRGVENTEAFF

J gene: TRBJ2-1
V gene: TRBV7-8
CDR3 protein: CASSSARLATAYNEQFF

J gene: TRBJ1-2
V gene: TRBV7-6
CDR3 protein: CASGDRRGANYGYTF

J gene: TRBJ2-3
V gene: TRBV20-1
CDR3 protein: CSARDPSPDTQYF

J gene: TRBJ1-2
V gene: TRBV18
CDR3 protein: CASSPGHDSFYGYTF

J gene: TRBJ1-5
V gene: TRBV12-3/TRBV12-4
CDR3 protein: CASSLTGENQPQHF

J gene: TRBJ1-1
V gene: TRBV7-2
CDR3 protein: CASSSQGGLGTEAFF

J gene: TRBJ1-1
V gene: TRBV6-5
CDR3 protein: CASGGYWDDSNTEAFF

J gene: TRBJ2-1
V gene: TRBV6-1
CDR3 protein: CASSESSGTSGGIGNEQFF

J gene: TRBJ2-7
V gene: TRBV7-9
CDR3 protein: CASSASGLAGSEQYF

J gene: TRBJ2-3
V gene: TRBV5-6
CDR3 protein: CASSLTSGVTDTQYF

J gene: TRBJ2-5
V gene: TRBV28
CDR3 protein: CASRSRTHPPPNKDQETQYF

J gene: TRBJ2-7
V gene: TRBV11-2
CDR3 protein: CASSPIPTGTSYEQYF

J gene: TRBJ1-4
V gene: TRBV28
CDR3 protein: CASSPPNDNNEKLFF

J gene: TRBJ2-1
V gene: TRBV12-3/TRBV12-4
CDR3 protein: CASTRARLGNEQFF

J gene: TRBJ2-5
V gene: TRBV12-3/TRBV12-4
CDR3 protein: CASSLAGIQETQYF

J gene: TRBJ2-3
V gene: TRBV5-6
CDR3 protein: CASSQTGTDTDTQYF

J gene: TRBJ2-7
V gene: TRBV7-2
CDR3 protein: CSSSRSGLYEQYF

J gene: TRBJ2-2
V gene: TRBV6-5
CDR3 protein: CASGLREAGELFF

J gene: TRBJ2-1
V gene: TRBV24-1
CDR3 protein: CAPRETDYNEQFF